This passage covers 21 T cell receptor beta chains from one sample sequenced in a study of T cell changes during pregnancy in multiple sclerosis (dated by TCRdb to the late 2010s). The receptor library was made with the immunoSEQ multiplex PCR assay. TCRdb's version of the immuneACCESS table is confined to in-frame rearrangements and falls short of the full clone set. An unresolved V gene accounts for under half of the shortfall where checked; the remainder is of unknown origin. In all, the sample holds roughly 83,000 clones, and about 91% of those were seen once. Roughly 4% of the sample is taken by the ten largest. Material: PBMCs, obtained in the first trimester of pregnancy. The receptors stem from a female donor in good health, serving as a control in a pregnancy study. Some clones in this sample may be carry-over from other donors' samples.

DNA for the CDR3: TGTGCCAGCTCATCAGGGACTAGCGGGAGTTTATACACCGGGGAGCTGTTTTTT. Its protein is CASSSGTSGSLYTGELFF. V usage is TRBV18 and J usage is TRBJ2-2; 14 positions agree with TRBD2. V lost 5 bases, J lost 3 bases, and 8 bases stayed unmatched. The CDR3 loop spans 18 amino acids. Germline loops: CDR1 KGHSH, CDR2 LQKENI. The entire variable domain, with the rest obtained from reference TRBV18 and TRBJ2-2, is as follows: NAGVMQNPRHLVRRRGQEARLRCSPMKGHSHVYWYRQLPEEGLKFMVYLQKENIIDESGMPKERFSAEFPKEGPSILRIQQVVRGDSAAYFCASSSGTSGSLYTGELFFGEGSRLTVL.

V is TRBV4-3 and J is TRBJ2-2; TRBD2 is a possible D gene (5 bases). The length of the CDR3 is 15 residues. The V gene's germline CDR1 is LGHNA and CDR2 YSLEER. V was shortened by 0 bases and J by 2 bases, with 7 bases between the two germline ends. Here the CDR3 DNA reads TGCGCCAGCAGCCAAGAAGAGGGTAACACCGGGGAGCTGTTTTTT. Its protein product is CASSQEEGNTGELFF.

The rearrangement links TRBV5-4 to TRBJ2-5; TRBD2 matches at 7 bases. CDR3 length: 16 amino acids. The junction had 8 bases not matched to a gene; V was cut back by 3 bases and J by 0 bases. The V gene's germline CDR1 is SGHNT and CDR2 YYREEE (reference sequence). The CDR3: CASSSGGGTYQETQYF. The DNA for the CDR3 is TGTGCCAGCAGCTCGGGAGGTGGAACGTACCAAGAGACCCAGTACTTC. Together with reference TRBV5-4 and TRBJ2-5, the CDR3 gives the full variable domain: ETGVTQSPTHLIKTRGQQVTLRCSSQSGHNTVSWYQQALGQGPQFIFQYYREEENGRGNFPPRFSGLQFPNYSSELNVNALELDDSALYLCASSSGGGTYQETQYFGPGTRLLVL.

The rearrangement uses TRBV2 and TRBJ1-2; D possibly corresponds to TRBD1 (5 bases). Germline-derived CDR1 and CDR2 are SNHLY and FYNNEI. The CDR3 spans 13 residues. Trimming shortened V by 6 bases and J by 0 bases, and 8 bases separated the two germline ends. The CDR3 protein is CASRDTPNYGYTF. DNA for the CDR3: TGTGCCAGCAGGGACACCCCTAACTATGGCTACACCTTC.

In DNA form, the CDR3 reads TGTGCCAGCAGCTTATGGGCCGTTGAAGAGACCCAGTACTTC. Translation gives CASSLWAVEETQYF. The chain couples TRBV7-9 to TRBJ2-5; D remains ambiguous. The CDR3 covers 14 residues. V was pared by 2 bases and J by 3 bases, with 10 bases between. Looked up from germline, CDR1 is SEHNR and CDR2 is FQNEAQ (reference sequence).

There are a few counts of this clone. The chain has TRBV19 and TRBJ2-1; tentative D call: TRBD1 (5 bases). The germline V and J ends were trimmed by 8 bases and 7 bases, with 12 bases remaining between them. Germline CDR1 reads LNHDA; CDR2 reads SQIVND (reference sequence). The length of the CDR3 is 12 residues. CDR3 coding DNA: TGTGCCAGTGGCACAGGATTAAATGAGCAGTTCTTC. Its translation is CASGTGLNEQFF.

The chain couples TRBV6-5 to TRBJ2-2; 9 bases are a match to TRBD1. J lost 6 bases, V lost 3 bases, and 8 bases had no gene match. CDR3 length: 16 residues. From germline, CDR1 is MNHEY and CDR2 SVGAGI. The CDR3 loop reads CASSYFDRGGAGELFF. The CDR3 DNA sequence: TGTGCCAGCAGTTATTTTGACAGGGGGGGGGCCGGGGAGCTGTTTTTT.

On this clone itself: At the DNA level, this CDR3 is encoded by other sequences in the same sample as well. The rearrangement uses TRBV18 and TRBJ1-2; D possibly corresponds to TRBD1 (6 bases). V gave up 3 bases and J gave up 2 bases, with 7 bases separating them. The CDR3 extends over 13 amino acids. Germline CDR1 and CDR2: KGHSH and LQKENI. This CDR3 is CASSPDRNYGYTF. As DNA, the CDR3 is TGTGCCAGCTCACCGGACAGAAACTATGGCTACACCTTC.

V usage is TRBV7-8 and J usage is TRBJ1-4, with 10 nucleotides matching TRBD1. There are 16 residues in the CDR3. J was trimmed by 7 bases and V by 5 bases; bases with no gene match: 10. Per the germline V gene, CDR1 is SGHVS and CDR2 is FQNEAQ. CDR3 in amino acids: CASSPRRDRGGEKLFF. CDR3 bases: TGTGCCAGCAGCCCTCGTCGGGACAGGGGTGGTGAAAAACTGTTTTTT.

Details on this clone: One end of the junction is discordant with germline, which a read error may explain. V and J are TRBV11-2 and TRBJ2-1; 8 bases line up with TRBD2. Germline CDR1 is SGHAT and CDR2 is FQNNGV. CDR3 length: 15 residues. Here the CDR3 DNA reads TGTGCCAGCAGCCAGGGACTAGAGGATTACAGTGAGCAGTTCTTC. Its translation is CASSQGLEDYSEQFF.

This CDR3 is CASSPFSGSYNEQFF. The CDR3 DNA follows: TGTGCCAGCAGCCCCTTTAGCGGTTCCTACAATGAGCAGTTCTTC. This chain uses TRBV11-1 with TRBJ2-1; weak D call: TRBD2 (6 bases). Trimming removed 5 bases at V and 1 base at J, with 12 bases between. Germline V gene sequence: CDR1 SGHAT, CDR2 FQDESV (reference sequence). The CDR3 runs 15 residues.

The chain carries TRBV21-1 and TRBJ2-5; TRBD1 is the table's D call and was not checked against the DNA. TRBV21-1 is a documented pseudogene. The length of the CDR3 is 14 residues. Here the CDR3 DNA reads TGTGCCAGCAGCAAATGGGACAGCAAAGAGACCCAGTACTTC. Translating it yields CASSKWDSKETQYF.

The rearrangement links TRBV7-9 to TRBJ2-7; 7 bases align to TRBD1. Trimming took 1 base from V and 9 from J; bases not matched to a gene: 3. The CDR3 runs 12 residues. Germline loops: CDR1 SEHNR, CDR2 FQNEAQ (reference sequence). CDR3 in amino acids: CASSLDYRGQYF. CDR3 coding DNA: TGTGCCAGCAGCTTAGATTACAGGGGGCAGTACTTC.

This chain joins TRBV5-5 and TRBJ1-3; 7 bases map to TRBD1. Germline-derived CDR1 and CDR2 are SGHKS and YYEKEE (reference sequence). After removal of 5 bases from V and 0 bases from J, the junction contained 5 bases not matched to a gene. This CDR3 has 15 amino acids. CDR3 in amino acids: CASRWTGYSGNTIYF. In DNA form, the CDR3 reads TGTGCCAGCAGGTGGACAGGATACTCTGGAAACACCATATATTTT.

The rearrangement uses TRBV11-2 and TRBJ1-1; the D gene is possibly TRBD1 (6 bases). Germline values: CDR1 SGHAT, CDR2 FQNNGV. V was trimmed by 5 bases and J by 4 bases, leaving 11 bases between them. The length of the CDR3 is 13 residues. The CDR3 coding sequence is TGTGCCAGCAGCCCCGGACAGTCCACTGAAGCTTTCTTT. It yields the protein CASSPGQSTEAFF.

This chain connects TRBV4-1 to TRBJ2-2; TRBD1 matches 10 bases. The CDR3 sequence is 16 residues long. Germline loops: CDR1 MGHRA, CDR2 YSYEKL. After removal of 6 bases from V and 5 bases from J, the junction contained 9 bases not matched to a gene. Here the CDR3 reads CASREHGTGVTGELFF. The CDR3 nucleotides read TGCGCCAGCAGGGAACACGGGACAGGGGTAACCGGGGAGCTGTTTTTT.

This chain connects TRBV5-1 to TRBJ2-1; no reliable D call. Deletions cut 1 base from V and 6 bases from J, with 11 bases between. In germline, CDR1 is SGHRS, CDR2 YFSETQ. The CDR3 sequence is 14 residues long. The CDR3 reads CASSLLTVSNEQFF. The CDR3, as DNA: TGCGCCAGCAGCTTGTTAACAGTTAGCAATGAGCAGTTCTTC.

The J gene is TRBJ2-1, the V gene TRBV10-2; D is possibly TRBD2 (6 bases). Germline lookup yields CDR1 WSHSY and CDR2 SAAADI. V lost 6 bases, J lost 0 bases, and 18 bases lay in between. The CDR3 totals 17 residues. This CDR3 reads CASRSRGGESSYNEQFF. The CDR3 region has the DNA TGCGCCAGCAGATCCAGAGGCGGGGAGAGCTCCTACAATGAGCAGTTCTTC.

This chain connects TRBV4-3 to TRBJ2-1; 9 bases align to TRBD2. Germline trimming cut 1 base from V and 4 bases from J; bases unmatched to any gene: 8. From germline, CDR1 is LGHNA and CDR2 YSLEER. This CDR3 has 17 residues. DNA for the CDR3: TGCGCCAGCAGCCAAGCGCGCGAGCGGGAGGCTTACAATGAGCAGTTCTTC. Its protein is CASSQAREREAYNEQFF.

The chain carries TRBV28 and TRBJ2-5, with 8 bases matching TRBD1. The V and J ends lost 6 bases and 7 bases, in that order; junction bases with no gene match: 10. The CDR3 is 14 amino acids. CDR1 and CDR2 from the germline V gene are MDHEN and SYDVKM. CDR3 sequence (DNA): TGTGCCAGCAGCCCAGGACAGGGAGTTGGGACCCAGTACTTC. This translates into CASSPGQGVGTQYF. Full variable domain (missing parts from reference TRBV28 and TRBJ2-5): DVKVTQSSRYLVKRTGEKVFLECVQDMDHENMFWYRQDPGLGLRLIYFSYDVKMKEKGDIPEGYSVSREKKERFSLILESASTNQTSMYLCASSPGQGVGTQYFGPGTRLLVL.

This chain joins TRBV7-9 and TRBJ2-3; 11 nucleotides align to TRBD2. Germline values: CDR1 SEHNR, CDR2 FQNEAQ (reference sequence). V was pared by 3 bases and J by 5 bases, with 7 bases of the junction left unmatched. The CDR3 extends over 16 amino acids. The CDR3 DNA is TGTGCCAGCAGCTTGGTAGCGGGGGGGCCCTTAGATACGCAGTATTTT. This gives the protein CASSLVAGGPLDTQYF.